Below, one T cell receptor (beta chain) is given with its context. The entry originates in a study of blood T cell repertoires in COVID-19. Background on the study: Samples taken during acute and convalescent COVID-19 were collected in the United States, Italy and Spain. T cells, B-cell-depleted T cells, or PBMCs supplied cDNA or gDNA.

Study processing details: Nucleated cell number was recorded as an estimate derived from reference gene primer amplification. TCRdb's table, derived via immunoSEQ multiplex PCR, lists solely in-frame clones and lacks some. Clonal size and the V and J genes are those of that table, whereas D and trimming came from the DNA. Among around 160,000 clones listed, 84% were seen once. Germline CDR1 and CDR2: MNHEY and SVGAGI. V lost 5 bases, J lost 4 bases, and 15 bases lay in between. The CDR3 spans 15 residues. The chain employs TRBV6-5 and TRBJ1-5; D is ambiguous. Sequenced sample: peripheral blood. The origin of this receptor is a woman aged 80 or over with acute or convalescent COVID-19. The CDR3 loop is CASSLDYPRNQPQHF. In DNA form, the CDR3 reads TGTGCCAGCAGTCTGGACTACCCTCGGAATCAGCCCCAGCATTTT.